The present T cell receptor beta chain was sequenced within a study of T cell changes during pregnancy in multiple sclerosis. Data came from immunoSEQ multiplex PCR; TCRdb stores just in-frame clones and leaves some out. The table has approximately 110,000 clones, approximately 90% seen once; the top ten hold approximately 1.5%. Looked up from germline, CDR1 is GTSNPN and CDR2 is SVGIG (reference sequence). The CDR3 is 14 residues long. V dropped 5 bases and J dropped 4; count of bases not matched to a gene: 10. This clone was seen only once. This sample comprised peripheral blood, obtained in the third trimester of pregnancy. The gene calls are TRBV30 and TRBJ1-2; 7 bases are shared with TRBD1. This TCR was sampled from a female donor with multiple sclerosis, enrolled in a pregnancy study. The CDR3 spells CAWVDARDSYGYTF. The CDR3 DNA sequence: TGTGCCTGGGTAGATGCCCGGGACAGCTATGGCTACACCTTC. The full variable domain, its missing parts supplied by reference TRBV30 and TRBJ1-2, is SQTIHQWPATLVQPVGSPLSLECTVEGTSNPNLYWYRQAAGRGLQLLFYSVGIGQISSEVPQNLSASRPQDRQFILSSKKLLLSDSGFYLCAWVDARDSYGYTFGSGTRLTVV.